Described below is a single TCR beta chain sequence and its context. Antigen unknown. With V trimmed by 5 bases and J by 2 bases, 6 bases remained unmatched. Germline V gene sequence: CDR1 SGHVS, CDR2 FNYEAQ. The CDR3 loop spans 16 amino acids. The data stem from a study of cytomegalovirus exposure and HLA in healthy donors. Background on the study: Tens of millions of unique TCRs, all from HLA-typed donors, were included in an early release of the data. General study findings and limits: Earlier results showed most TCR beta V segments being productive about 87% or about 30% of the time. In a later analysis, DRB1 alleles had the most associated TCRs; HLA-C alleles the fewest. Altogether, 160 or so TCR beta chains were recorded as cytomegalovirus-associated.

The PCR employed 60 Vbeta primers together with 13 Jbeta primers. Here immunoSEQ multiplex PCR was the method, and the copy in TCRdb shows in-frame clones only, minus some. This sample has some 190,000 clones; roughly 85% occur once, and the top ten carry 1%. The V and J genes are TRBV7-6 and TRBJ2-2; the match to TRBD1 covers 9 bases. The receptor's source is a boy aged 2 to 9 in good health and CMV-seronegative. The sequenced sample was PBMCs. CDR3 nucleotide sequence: TGTGCCAGCAGCCTTAGGGACAGGGTAAACACCGGGGAGCTGTTTTTT. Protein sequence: CASSLRDRVNTGELFF.